Listed here are 17 T cell receptor beta chains from one sample, sequenced in a study of blood T cell repertoires in COVID-19. TCRdb's table, derived via immunoSEQ multiplex PCR, lists solely in-frame clones and lacks some. The data show more than 55,000 clones, roughly 78% seen once. The sequenced sample consisted of peripheral blood. The receptors come from a human donor in a cohort sampled during active COVID-19.

The rearrangement joins TRBV9 to TRBJ1-2, with D possibly being TRBD1 (5 bases). Per the germline V gene, CDR1 is SGDLS and CDR2 is YYNGEE. Trimming took 1 base from V and 0 from J, leaving 10 bases between them. The CDR3 is 15 amino acids. Here the CDR3 reads CASSVRQNPNYGYTF. DNA of the CDR3: TGTGCCAGCAGCGTACGACAGAACCCTAACTATGGCTACACCTTC.

The V call is TRBV29-1, the J call TRBJ1-4; D unclear. V shed 4 bases and J shed 4 bases, with 7 bases lying between them. The germline V gene encodes CDR1 SQVTM and CDR2 ANQGSEA. The CDR3 has 12 amino acids. As DNA, the CDR3 is TGCAGCGTTGTGGGCTTTAATGAAAAACTGTTTTTT. It translates to CSVVGFNEKLFF.

The chain is built from TRBV3-1 (or the pseudogene TRBV3-2) and TRBJ1-3, with TRBD1 matching over 8 bases. CDR3 length: 14 residues. V was clipped by 5 bases and J by 3 bases; unmatched bases: 3. Germline CDR1 LGHDT, CDR2 YNNKEL (reference sequence). Written as DNA, the CDR3 is TGTGCCAGCAGCTTGACAGGGGATGGAAACACCATATATTTT. Protein product: CASSLTGDGNTIYF.

This chain uses TRBV20-1 with TRBJ1-1, with D uncertain. The length of the CDR3 is 14 residues. The germline V gene has CDR1 DFQATT and CDR2 SNEGSKA (reference sequence). V lost 3 bases and J lost 4, with 15 bases in between. The CDR3 DNA sequence: TGCAGTGCTAGTACCCAACCCGGGAGCACTGAAGCTTTCTTT. Translated: CSASTQPGSTEAFF.

V and J are TRBV5-1 and TRBJ2-7, with 9 bases matching TRBD1. This CDR3 has 14 amino acids. The germline V gene has CDR1 SGHRS and CDR2 YFSETQ. Germline trimming cut 5 bases from V and 3 bases from J; bases unmatched to any gene: 6. CDR3 bases: TGCGCCAGCAGACCACCGGACAGGGGCTACGAGCAGTACTTC. Protein product: CASRPPDRGYEQYF.

The gene calls are TRBV7-2 and TRBJ2-1; 8 bases agree with TRBD2. This CDR3 is built from 15 residues. The ends lost 2 bases at V and 7 bases at J; junction bases unmatched: 7. Germline loops: CDR1 SGHTA, CDR2 FQGNSA. The CDR3, as DNA: TGTGCCAGCAGCTTAAGGAGCGGGAGACAGAATGAGCAGTTCTTC. This gives the protein CASSLRSGRQNEQFF.

There are a few counts of this clone. The chain carries TRBV7-9 and TRBJ2-2; TRBD1 might be the D (5 bases). The CDR3 extends over 15 amino acids. V lost 1 base, J lost 4 bases, and 10 bases lay in between. The V gene's germline CDR1 is SEHNR and CDR2 FQNEAQ (reference sequence). The CDR3 DNA is TGTGCCAGCAGCTTAGAGGGGCCATCCACCGGGGAGCTGTTTTTT. This sequence encodes CASSLEGPSTGELFF.

J is TRBJ1-1 and V is TRBV18, with a tentative D call TRBD1 (6 bases). The CDR3 length is 16 residues. CDR1 KGHSH and CDR2 LQKENI come from the germline V gene. V dropped 4 bases and J dropped 3 bases, with 18 bases sitting between them. The DNA of the CDR3 is TGTGCCAGCTCACTTGGATTTCAGGGGAGGGACACTGAAGCTTTCTTT. Protein: CASSLGFQGRDTEAFF.

V and J are TRBV7-2 and TRBJ2-1, with 13 bases lining up with TRBD2. Looked up from germline, CDR1 is SGHTA and CDR2 is FQGNSA. The CDR3 contains 18 residues. V trimming: 0 bases; J trimming: 4 bases; junction bases outside the gene matches: 6. Here the CDR3 reads CASSLAGLAGVSYNEQFF. The CDR3 DNA is TGTGCCAGCAGCTTAGCCGGACTAGCGGGAGTGTCGTACAATGAGCAGTTCTTC.

This chain connects TRBV5-4 to TRBJ1-2, with D possibly TRBD1 on 6 matching bases. CDR1 is SGHNT, CDR2 YYREEE, per germline (reference sequence). V gave up 3 bases and J gave up 0 bases, with 18 bases separating them. This CDR3 spans 17 amino acids. The CDR3 protein is CASSYPTGTPTNYGYTF. The CDR3 nucleotides are TGTGCCAGCAGCTATCCGACAGGAACCCCGACTAACTATGGCTACACCTTC.

The chain recombines TRBV6-2 or TRBV6-3 with TRBJ2-5; TRBD1 agrees at 10 bases. From germline, CDR1 is MNHEY and CDR2 SVGEGT. The CDR3 runs to 14 residues. Germline trimming cut 2 bases from V and 5 bases from J; bases unmatched to any gene: 2. The CDR3 nucleotides read TGTGCCAGCAGTTACGCGGGACAGGGGGAGACCCAGTACTTC. It specifies CASSYAGQGETQYF.

The rearrangement uses TRBV18 and TRBJ1-1; D is perhaps TRBD1 (5 bases). Germline V gene data show CDR1 as KGHSH and CDR2 as LQKENI. V lost 3 bases to trimming and J lost 4 bases, with 9 bases between them. This CDR3 contains 13 residues. In DNA, the CDR3 is TGTGCCAGCTCACCCAGGGAGGGCACTGAAGCTTTCTTT. Translation gives CASSPREGTEAFF.

The chain joins TRBV7-3 to TRBJ2-7; 7 nucleotides agree with TRBD2. This CDR3 is built from 13 residues. The V and J ends lost 0 bases and 4 bases, in that order; junction bases with no gene match: 0. Germline V gene lookup returns CDR1 SGHTA and CDR2 FQGTGA. CDR3 in amino acids: CASSLTSGYEQYF. CDR3 bases: TGTGCCAGCAGCTTAACTAGCGGGTACGAGCAGTACTTC. The full variable domain, completed using reference TRBV7-3 and TRBJ2-7, is GAGVSQTPSNKVTEKGKYVELRCDPISGHTALYWYRQSLGQGPEFLIYFQGTGAADDSGLPNDRFFAVRPEGSVSTLKIQRTERGDSAVYLCASSLTSGYEQYFGPGTRLTVT.

This rearrangement joins TRBV20-1 to TRBJ2-7, with 7 bases fitting TRBD2. With 3 bases clipped from V and 3 bases from J, the junction kept 8 bases outside the gene matches. The CDR3 covers 14 residues. From germline, CDR1 is DFQATT and CDR2 SNEGSKA (reference sequence). The CDR3 reads CSASRGGDGYEQYF. In DNA form, the CDR3 reads TGCAGTGCTAGTCGCGGGGGAGACGGCTACGAGCAGTACTTC.

This chain connects TRBV29-1 to TRBJ1-1; 9 nucleotides match TRBD1. The CDR3 extends over 14 amino acids. Trimming removed 0 bases from V and 7 bases from J; junction bases left unmatched: 6. CDR1 and CDR2 (germline): SQVTM, ANQGSEA. The CDR3 is CSVEDLGTGSEAFF. The CDR3 DNA sequence: TGCAGCGTTGAAGATCTTGGGACAGGGAGTGAAGCTTTCTTT.

A word on this clone: Other DNA sequences within the sample encode an identical CDR3. This chain joins TRBV30 and TRBJ1-5; 7 nucleotides match TRBD1. This CDR3 contains 15 residues. CDR1 is GTSNPN and CDR2 is SVGIG in the germline V gene (reference sequence). The ends lost 0 bases at V and 4 bases at J; junction bases unmatched: 6. The CDR3 coding sequence is TGTGCCTGGAGTGTACCAGACAGGGTGAATCAGCCCCAGCATTTT. It encodes CAWSVPDRVNQPQHF.

The V call is TRBV3-1 (or the pseudogene TRBV3-2), the J call TRBJ2-7; perhaps TRBD2 as D (6 bases). Trimming stripped 3 bases from V and 2 bases from J, with 14 bases between. This CDR3 comprises 15 residues. CDR1 is LGHDT and CDR2 is YNNKEL in the germline V gene (reference sequence). The DNA of the CDR3 is TGTGCCAGCAGCCATGAGGCTAGCGCAACCTACGAGCAGTACTTC. Protein: CASSHEASATYEQYF.